A single sample is the source of the 9 T cell receptor beta chains below, sequenced in a study of somatic mutations in cytotoxic T cells in rheumatoid arthritis (dated by TCRdb to the late 2010s). The protocol used for the library was the immunoSEQ multiplex PCR assay. Not all clones reach the TCRdb copy of this immuneACCESS table, which keeps in-frame sequences only. Checked studies attribute under half of the gap to unresolved V genes and leave the rest unexplained. Across this sample there are more than 7,500 clones, with 75% to 80% seen only once. 35% to 40% of the sample belongs to the ten largest clones. Input material: CD8+ T cells sorted from blood. The receptors here all came from an adult with rheumatoid arthritis.

The chain couples TRBV4-1 to TRBJ2-7; TRBD1 might be the D (6 bases). V shed 5 bases and J shed 4 bases, with 12 bases lying between them. Germline V gene sequence: CDR1 MGHRA, CDR2 YSYEKL. The CDR3 loop spans 13 amino acids. The CDR3 DNA reads TGCGCCAGCAGCGTCCGGGACACTTACGAGCAGTACTTC. Residues: CASSVRDTYEQYF.

This sequence joins TRBV10-3 and TRBJ2-2; the D call may be TRBD1 or TRBD2 (5 bases each). Trimming removed 5 bases from V and 0 bases from J, with 13 bases in between. This CDR3 is 16 amino acids long. Germline CDR1 is ENHRY and CDR2 is SYGVKD. This chain's CDR3 is CAISPLRGANTGELFF. CDR3 DNA sequence: TGTGCCATCAGTCCCTTGCGAGGGGCGAACACCGGGGAGCTGTTTTTT.

The CDR3 loop reads CATTAGFLADTQYF. CDR3 DNA: TGTGCCACGACCGCAGGGTTCCTAGCAGATACGCAGTATTTT. V is TRBV5-7 and J is TRBJ2-3, with D maybe TRBD1 (5 bases). Being an ORF, TRBV5-7 has a function that is uncertain. The CDR3 extends over 14 amino acids. Trimming stripped 9 bases from V and 4 bases from J, with 18 bases between.

The chain joins TRBV27 to TRBJ1-5, with D possibly matching TRBD1 (5 bases). V was pared by 2 bases and J by 0 bases, with 8 bases between. This CDR3 contains 15 residues. CDR1 is MNHEY and CDR2 is SMNVEV in the germline V gene (reference sequence). CDR3 in amino acids: CASSLNGHSNQPQHF. In nucleotides, the CDR3 is TGTGCCAGCAGTTTAAACGGACATAGCAATCAGCCCCAGCATTTT.

The chain uses TRBV6-6 and TRBJ1-6, with 7 nucleotides matching TRBD1. Looked up from germline, CDR1 is MNHNY and CDR2 is SVGAGI (reference sequence). V lost 6 bases to trimming and J lost 5 bases; unmatched junction nucleotides: 4. This CDR3 is 14 amino acids long. The CDR3 DNA follows: TGTGCCAGCAGCGTCCAGGGGGATAATTCACCCCTCCACTTT. Its protein is CASSVQGDNSPLHF.

The chain links TRBV14 to TRBJ2-2; D is undetermined. Deletions cut 0 bases from V and 8 bases from J, with 7 bases between. There are 13 residues in the CDR3. Germline loops: CDR1 SGHDN, CDR2 FVKESK. CDR3 coding DNA: TGTGCCAGCAGCCAAGATTGGCGGGGGGAGCTGTTTTTT. Protein sequence: CASSQDWRGELFF. The full variable domain, rest sourced from reference TRBV14 and TRBJ2-2, is EAGVTQFPSHSVIEKGQTVTLRCDPISGHDNLYWYRRVMGKEIKFLLHFVKESKQDESGMPNNRFLAERTGGTYSTLKVQPAELEDSGVYFCASSQDWRGELFFGEGSRLTVL.

The chain employs TRBV10-3 and TRBJ2-7; D possibly matches TRBD1 or TRBD2 (6 bases each). Trimming took off 3 bases at V and 3 bases at J, with 18 bases between the two ends. This CDR3 has 16 amino acids. Germline CDR1 is ENHRY and CDR2 is SYGVKD. CDR3 DNA sequence: TGTGCCATCAGTGATAACGAGCAAGGGGGGAACTACGAGCAGTACTTC. It yields the protein CAISDNEQGGNYEQYF.

The rearrangement links TRBV7-8 to TRBJ2-7; 8 positions agree with TRBD2. Germline trimming cut 4 bases from V and 0 bases from J; bases unmatched to any gene: 8. This CDR3 is 16 amino acids long. The germline gives CDR1 SGHVS, CDR2 FQNEAQ. CDR3: CASSSPIAGPSYEQYF. DNA of the CDR3: TGTGCCAGCAGCTCCCCGATAGCGGGACCCTCCTACGAGCAGTACTTC.

The rearrangement links TRBV6-5 to TRBJ2-5; 8 positions agree with TRBD1. Trimming at V came to 10 bases and at J to 1 base, leaving 8 bases not matched to a gene. CDR1 and CDR2 (germline): MNHEY, SVGAGI. This CDR3 is built from 14 residues. CDR3 sequence: CATRTGITQETQYF. The DNA of the CDR3 is TGTGCCACCCGGACAGGGATAACCCAAGAGACCCAGTACTTC.